This T cell receptor beta chain was retrieved from a study of blood T cell repertoires in COVID-19. The V gene end was trimmed by 7 bases and the J gene end by 5 bases; junction bases not matched to a gene: 4. The CDR3 has 14 residues. The germline V gene has CDR1 MNHEY and CDR2 SVGAGI. Profiling relied on immunoSEQ multiplex PCR, and the TCRdb table lists in-frame clones only, not all of them. This sample carries about 300,000 clones, 89% of them seen once, and the ten largest clones take less than 2%. Specimen: PBMCs or T cells enriched from blood (not recorded which). The genes are TRBV6-5 and TRBJ2-4, with TRBD2 identical over 11 bases. This receptor was identified in a woman between 40 and 55 years old who had recovered from COVID-19. The CDR3 sequence: CASNPGLAENIQYF. The CDR3 bases are TGTGCCAGCAACCCGGGACTAGCGGAAAACATTCAGTACTTC.